The next 8 T cell receptor beta chains were all read from a single sample in a study of T-cell reconstitution after alpha-beta-depleted transplantation in children. Library preparation (for TCRbeta) was performed with unique molecular identifiers. Each CDR3 protein gets one entry after TCRdb re-called the PCR reads with MiXCR. The sample has fewer than 750,000 distinct CDR3 sequences; around 23% are singletons. Sample: PBMCs, mostly from graft donor cells, taken 360 days after TCRalphabeta/CD19-depleted stem cell transplant. These receptors were collected from a boy in the first two years of life who had a stem cell transplant for acute myeloid leukemia, so the T cells may come from the graft donor.

The table lists this clonotype with a few counts. This sequence joins TRBV30 and TRBJ2-1; no clear D gene. The CDR3 has 13 residues. Germline CDR1 GTSNPN, CDR2 SVGIG (reference sequence). Trimming pared 4 bases from V and 6 bases from J, leaving 13 bases between. The CDR3 spells CAWKPWRTNEQFF. The CDR3 DNA reads TGTGCCTGGAAACCCTGGCGTACCAATGAGCAGTTCTTC.

This chain links TRBV20-1 with TRBJ1-5; D remains unclear. Germline values: CDR1 DFQATT, CDR2 SNEGSKA (reference sequence). The V gene lost 1 base and the J gene lost 4 bases, with 8 bases spanning the gap. The CDR3 spans 13 residues. The CDR3 sequence is CSARGGLNQPQHF. CDR3 in DNA: TGCAGTGCTAGAGGAGGACTAAATCAGCCCCAGCATTTT.

The chain joins TRBV18 to TRBJ2-7, with 8 positions matching TRBD1. Germline loops: CDR1 KGHSH, CDR2 LQKENI. The CDR3 runs 14 residues. V gave up 1 base and J gave up 3 bases; unmatched junction bases: 2. This CDR3 reads CASSPRDRFYEQYV. The DNA for the CDR3 is TGTGCCAGCTCACCACGGGACAGGTTCTACGAGCAGTACGTC.

The chain links TRBV5-1 to TRBJ2-2, with TRBD2 as a possible D gene (5 bases). CDR3 length: 14 residues. The germline V and J ends were trimmed by 7 bases and 3 bases, with 13 bases remaining between them. The germline CDR1 and CDR2 sequences are SGHRS and YFSETQ. The CDR3 loop is CASRGTIDTGELFF. CDR3 in DNA: TGCGCCAGCCGGGGAACTATCGACACCGGGGAGCTGTTTTTT. Full variable domain (missing parts from reference TRBV5-1 and TRBJ2-2): KAGVTQTPRYLIKTRGQQVTLSCSPISGHRSVSWYQQTPGQGLQFLFEYFSETQRNKGNFPGRFSGRQFSNSRSEMNVSTLELGDSALYLCASRGTIDTGELFFGEGSRLTVL.

The J gene is TRBJ2-1, the V gene TRBV7-9; D remains ambiguous. The CDR3 covers 11 residues. CDR1 is SEHNR and CDR2 is FQNEAQ in the germline V gene (reference sequence). Trimming cost V 5 bases and J 10 bases, with 9 bases left between them. The DNA for the CDR3 is TGTGCCAGCAGCCCTGCCGGCGAGCAGTTCTTC. Translated, it gives CASSPAGEQFF.

This clonotype was observed many times. The chain links TRBV3-1 to TRBJ1-5, with no clear D. The germline V gene encodes CDR1 LGHDT and CDR2 YNNKEL (reference sequence). V lost 3 bases and J 4 bases, leaving 7 bases between the germline ends. The CDR3 length is 13 residues. CDR3 bases: TGTGCCAGCAGCCACGGACGAAATCAGCCCCAGCATTTT. It is translated as CASSHGRNQPQHF.

J is TRBJ2-1 and V is TRBV18; TRBD2 agrees at 8 bases. With V trimmed by 6 bases and J by 0 bases, 4 bases remained unmatched. The CDR3 runs 15 residues. CDR1 and CDR2 (germline): KGHSH, LQKENI. CDR3 region: CASSTGGDSYNEQFF. CDR3 nucleotide sequence: TGTGCCAGCTCCACCGGGGGGGACTCCTACAATGAGCAGTTCTTC.

In its sample, this clonotype was seen many times. The rearrangement uses TRBV6-5 and TRBJ2-3; perhaps D is TRBD1 or TRBD2 (5 bases each). The V and J ends lost 0 bases and 1 base respectively, with 8 bases between them. Germline V gene data show CDR1 as MNHEY and CDR2 as SVGAGI. The CDR3 has 15 amino acids. CDR3 sequence: CASSYSRDRTDTQYF. The CDR3, as DNA: TGTGCCAGCAGTTACTCCAGGGACCGCACAGATACGCAGTATTTT.